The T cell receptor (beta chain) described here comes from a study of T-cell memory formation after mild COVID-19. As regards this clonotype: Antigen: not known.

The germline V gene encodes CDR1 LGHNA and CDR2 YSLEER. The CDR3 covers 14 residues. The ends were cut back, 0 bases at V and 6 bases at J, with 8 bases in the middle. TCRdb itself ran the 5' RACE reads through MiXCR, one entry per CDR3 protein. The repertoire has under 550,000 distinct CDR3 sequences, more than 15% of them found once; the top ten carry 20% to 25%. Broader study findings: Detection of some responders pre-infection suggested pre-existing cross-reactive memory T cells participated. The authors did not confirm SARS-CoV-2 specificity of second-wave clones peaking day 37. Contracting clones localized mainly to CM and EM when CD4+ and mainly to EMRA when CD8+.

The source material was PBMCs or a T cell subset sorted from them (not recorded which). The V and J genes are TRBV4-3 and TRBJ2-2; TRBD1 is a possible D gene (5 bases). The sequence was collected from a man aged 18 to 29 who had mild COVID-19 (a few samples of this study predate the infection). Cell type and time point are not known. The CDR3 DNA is TGCGCCAGCAGCCAAGACGGCAGGGCCGGGGAGCTGTTTTTT. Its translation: CASSQDGRAGELFF.